The source of this T cell receptor beta chain is a study of PD-1 blockade in classical Hodgkin lymphoma. In the case of this clone: Its antigen is as yet unknown.

All the patients suffered relapse after autologous stem cell transplantation, and brentuximab vedotin exposure differed. The CDR3 is 17 amino acids. Looked up from germline, CDR1 is MDHEN and CDR2 is SYDVKM. The trim removed 2 bases at V and 4 bases at J, leaving 14 bases unmatched. Produced via immunoSEQ multiplex PCR; TCRdb's table is partial and in-frame only. The data hold 35,000 to 40,000 clones, with 70% to 90% observed a single time. Study-level results: Newly diagnosed patients were reported to start with lower TCR diversity than healthy donors. Exclusion was applied to patients who started nivolumab under 1 year after ASCT.

The source was peripheral blood mononuclear cells (PBMCs), collected before the second cycle of nivolumab. The source is a human donor with classical Hodgkin lymphoma. The chain carries TRBV28 and TRBJ2-7, with 7 bases lining up with TRBD2. CDR3: CASSLPRRREIGYEQYF. The CDR3 DNA reads TGTGCCAGCAGTTTACCCCGCCGGCGGGAGATCGGTTACGAGCAGTACTTC.